This paragraph reports one T cell receptor beta chain. The ends lost 1 base at V and 4 bases at J; junction bases unmatched: 4. The CDR3 sequence is 15 residues long. The germline CDR1 and CDR2 sequences are LGHNT and FRNRAP. Assay used: immunoSEQ multiplex PCR; TCRdb lists only in-frame clones, some missing. The repertoire consists of 94,000 or so clones, with 65% to 85% occurring once and the leading ten covering 38%. This record comes from a study of control samples from healthy donors and cancer patients. The chain recombines TRBV12-5 with TRBJ1-5; 7 bases are a match to TRBD1. The sequence was collected from a man in his 70s with lung cancer. Sequencing was carried out using PBMCs. The CDR3, as DNA: TGTGCTAGTGGTTTGGGGGACAGCGGGAATCAGCCCCAGCATTTT. Amino acids: CASGLGDSGNQPQHF.